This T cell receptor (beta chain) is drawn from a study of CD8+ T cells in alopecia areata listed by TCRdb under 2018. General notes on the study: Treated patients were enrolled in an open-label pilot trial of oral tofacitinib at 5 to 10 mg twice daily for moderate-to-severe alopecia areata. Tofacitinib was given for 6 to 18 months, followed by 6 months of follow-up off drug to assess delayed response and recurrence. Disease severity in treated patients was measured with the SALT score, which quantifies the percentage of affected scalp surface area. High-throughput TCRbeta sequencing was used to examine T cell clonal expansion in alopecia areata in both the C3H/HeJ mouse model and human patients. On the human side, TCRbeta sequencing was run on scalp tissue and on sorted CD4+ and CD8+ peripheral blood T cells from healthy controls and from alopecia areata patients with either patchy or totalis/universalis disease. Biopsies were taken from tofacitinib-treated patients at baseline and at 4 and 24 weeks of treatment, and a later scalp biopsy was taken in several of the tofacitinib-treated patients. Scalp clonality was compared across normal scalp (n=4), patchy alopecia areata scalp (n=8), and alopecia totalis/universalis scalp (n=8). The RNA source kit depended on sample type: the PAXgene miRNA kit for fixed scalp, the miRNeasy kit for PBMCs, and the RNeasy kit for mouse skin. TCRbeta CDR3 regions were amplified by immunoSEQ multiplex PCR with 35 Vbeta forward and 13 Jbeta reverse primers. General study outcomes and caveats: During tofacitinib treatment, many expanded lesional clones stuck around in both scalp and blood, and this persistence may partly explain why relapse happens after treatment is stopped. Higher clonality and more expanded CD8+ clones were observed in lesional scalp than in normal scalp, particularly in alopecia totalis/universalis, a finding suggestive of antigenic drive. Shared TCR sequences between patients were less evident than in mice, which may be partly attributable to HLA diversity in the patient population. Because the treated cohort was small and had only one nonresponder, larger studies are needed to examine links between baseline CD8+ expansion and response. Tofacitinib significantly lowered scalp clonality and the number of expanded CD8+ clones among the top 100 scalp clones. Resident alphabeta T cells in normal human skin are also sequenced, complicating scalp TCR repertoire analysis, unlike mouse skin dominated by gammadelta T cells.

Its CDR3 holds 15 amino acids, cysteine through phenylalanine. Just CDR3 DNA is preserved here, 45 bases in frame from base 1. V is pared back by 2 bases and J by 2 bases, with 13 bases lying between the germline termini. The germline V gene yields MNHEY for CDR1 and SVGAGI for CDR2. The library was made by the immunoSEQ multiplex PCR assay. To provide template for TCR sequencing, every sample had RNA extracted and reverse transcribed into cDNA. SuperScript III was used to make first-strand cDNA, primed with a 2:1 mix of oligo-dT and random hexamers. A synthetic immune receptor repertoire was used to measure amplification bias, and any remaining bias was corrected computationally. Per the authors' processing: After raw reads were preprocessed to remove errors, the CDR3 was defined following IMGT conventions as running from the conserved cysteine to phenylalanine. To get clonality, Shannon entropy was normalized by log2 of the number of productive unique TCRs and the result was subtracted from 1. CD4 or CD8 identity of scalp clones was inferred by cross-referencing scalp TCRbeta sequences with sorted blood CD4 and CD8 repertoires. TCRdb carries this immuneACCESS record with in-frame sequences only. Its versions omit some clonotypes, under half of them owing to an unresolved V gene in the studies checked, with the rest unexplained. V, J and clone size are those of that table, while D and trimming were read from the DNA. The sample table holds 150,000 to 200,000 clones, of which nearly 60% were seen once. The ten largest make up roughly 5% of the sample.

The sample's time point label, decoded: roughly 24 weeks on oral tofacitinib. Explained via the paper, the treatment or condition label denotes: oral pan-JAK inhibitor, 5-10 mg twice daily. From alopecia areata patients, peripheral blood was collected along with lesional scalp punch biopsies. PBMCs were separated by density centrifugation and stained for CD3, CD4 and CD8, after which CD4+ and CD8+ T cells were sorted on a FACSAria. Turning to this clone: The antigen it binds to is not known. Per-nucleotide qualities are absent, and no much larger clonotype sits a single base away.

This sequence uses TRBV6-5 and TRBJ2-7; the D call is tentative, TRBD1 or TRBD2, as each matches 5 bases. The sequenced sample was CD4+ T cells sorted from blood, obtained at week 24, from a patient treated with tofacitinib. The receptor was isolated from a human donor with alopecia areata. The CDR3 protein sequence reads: CASSYRAGRPYEQYF. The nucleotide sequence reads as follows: TGTGCCAGCAGTTACCGGGCAGGGAGACCCTACGAGCAGTACTTC.